These 20 T cell receptor beta chains came from one sample sequenced in a study of CD8 T cells in Susac syndrome. cDNA came from around 0.54 to 1 ug RNA primed by random hexamers. TCRdb used MiXCR to reprocess the immunoSEQ multiplex PCR reads, holding one entry per CDR3 protein. The sample records some 120,000 distinct CDR3 sequences, under 95% being singletons. Material: CD8+ T cells from PBMCs. The receptors stem from a human donor with multiple sclerosis.

In its sample, this clonotype was seen a few times. The chain recombines TRBV6-5 with TRBJ1-2; D call uncertain. Germline CDR1 is MNHEY and CDR2 is SVGAGI. This CDR3 spans 14 amino acids. The V end was cut by 4 bases, the J end by 3 bases, with 12 bases between. The CDR3 coding sequence is TGTGCCAGCAGTTCGTGGAGCGCCTACTATGGCTACACCTTC. Translation: CASSSWSAYYGYTF.

This chain links TRBV4-1 with TRBJ1-2, with D unresolved. The CDR3 covers 15 residues. Trimming stripped 0 bases from V and 0 bases from J, with 8 bases between. Germline V gene lookup returns CDR1 MGHRA and CDR2 YSYEKL. CDR3 loop: CASSQDTAPNYGYTF. CDR3 coding DNA: TGCGCCAGCAGCCAAGATACAGCACCTAACTATGGCTACACCTTC.

The chain is built from TRBV6-2 or TRBV6-3 and TRBJ1-1, with D possibly matching TRBD1 (6 bases). The CDR3 is made up of 15 amino acids. V lost 6 bases and J lost 0, with 14 bases in between. From germline, CDR1 is MNHEY and CDR2 SVGEGT. The DNA for the CDR3 is TGTGCCAGCAGGCCCGACAGGCCCTTGAACACTGAAGCTTTCTTT. Amino acids: CASRPDRPLNTEAFF.

This clonotype was recorded only once. The rearrangement joins TRBV29-1 to TRBJ1-1; D is possibly TRBD1 (5 bases). V was clipped by 3 bases and J by 7 bases, with 12 bases between them. This CDR3 contains 12 residues. Germline V gene lookup returns CDR1 SQVTM and CDR2 ANQGSEA. The DNA for the CDR3 is TGCAGCGTTGAGGGGCCCAATGTTGAAGCTTTCTTT. Its translation: CSVEGPNVEAFF.

The chain combines TRBV6-2 or TRBV6-3 with TRBJ1-1; 11 nucleotides agree with TRBD1. This CDR3 is built from 15 residues. V shed 0 bases and J 4 bases; nucleotides not matched to a gene: 1. Per germline, CDR1 MNHEY and CDR2 SVGEGT. The CDR3 spells CASSYSGTGGTEAFF. The DNA of the CDR3 is TGTGCCAGCAGTTACTCCGGGACAGGGGGCACTGAAGCTTTCTTT.

The genes are TRBV4-3 and TRBJ2-3; 7 bases are a match to TRBD2. This CDR3 spans 16 amino acids. CDR1 LGHNA and CDR2 YSLEER come from the germline V gene. The junction had 8 bases not matched to a gene; V was cut back by 0 bases and J by 5 bases. The CDR3 loop is CASSQDTGPGGDTQYF. CDR3 nucleotides: TGCGCCAGCAGCCAAGATACTGGGCCGGGGGGAGATACGCAGTATTTT.

The chain links TRBV30 to TRBJ2-3; 10 nucleotides agree with TRBD2. In germline, CDR1 is GTSNPN, CDR2 SVGIG (reference sequence). The CDR3 sequence is 17 residues long. J gave up 3 bases and V 0 bases, and 9 bases lay outside the gene matches. The DNA for the CDR3 is TGTGCCTGGAGTGTAGGTCCGGGACTAGCGATTACAGATACGCAGTATTTT. Its protein product is CAWSVGPGLAITDTQYF.

The CDR3 nucleotides read TGTGCCAGCAGCTTGGGGATCGGCACAGATACGCAGTATTTT. Its protein is CASSLGIGTDTQYF. This chain uses TRBV5-4 with TRBJ2-3; D not certain. Germline CDR1 and CDR2: SGHNT and YYREEE (reference sequence). The length of the CDR3 is 14 residues. Trimming shortened V by 0 bases and J by 1 base, and 6 bases separated the two germline ends.

This sequence joins TRBV27 and TRBJ2-7, with 9 bases aligning to TRBD2. With 1 base clipped from V and 4 bases from J, the junction kept 2 bases outside the gene matches. There are 14 residues in the CDR3. In germline, CDR1 is MNHEY, CDR2 SMNVEV (reference sequence). The DNA for the CDR3 is TGTGCCAGCAGTTTATTAGCGGGAGTTTACGAGCAGTACTTC. This sequence encodes CASSLLAGVYEQYF.

The chain has TRBV7-6 and TRBJ2-3; D is possibly TRBD2 (6 bases). The CDR3 contains 15 residues. Germline assignment: CDR1 SGHVS and CDR2 FNYEAQ. V was trimmed by 4 bases and J by 4 bases, leaving 15 bases between them. CDR3 nucleotide sequence: TGTGCCAGCAGCTCCCGGCTAGGGGAGGCAGATACGCAGTATTTT. Amino acid sequence: CASSSRLGEADTQYF.

The CDR3 nucleotides are TGTGCCAGCAGCGTAAGTACTGAAGCTTTCTTT. Its protein is CASSVSTEAFF. The V gene is TRBV12-3 or TRBV12-4, the J gene TRBJ1-1; D call uncertain. The CDR3 sequence is 11 residues long. Deletions cut 6 bases from V and 5 bases from J, with 7 bases between.

V is TRBV5-4 and J is TRBJ2-3; a possible D gene is TRBD2 (6 bases). CDR3 size: 16 residues. The germline CDR1 and CDR2 sequences are SGHNT and YYREEE (reference sequence). Trimming left V 4 bases short and J 0 bases short, with 15 bases between. CDR3 sequence reads: CASSPRGQESTDTQYF. The DNA of the CDR3 is TGTGCCAGCAGCCCGCGGGGTCAGGAAAGCACAGATACGCAGTATTTT.

The chain couples TRBV4-1 to TRBJ2-5; TRBD1 might be the D (6 bases). This CDR3 is 18 amino acids long. V gave up 3 bases and J gave up 3 bases, with 23 bases separating them. Germline assignment: CDR1 MGHRA and CDR2 YSYEKL. The CDR3 here is CASSHPNPQGPLEETQYF. In DNA form, the CDR3 reads TGCGCCAGCAGCCACCCGAATCCCCAGGGGCCTCTGGAAGAGACCCAGTACTTC.

This chain uses TRBV29-1 with TRBJ1-3; D remains ambiguous. Germline V lookup: CDR1 SQVTM, CDR2 ANQGSEA. The CDR3 has 12 residues. The V end was cut by 7 bases, the J end by 2 bases, with 9 bases between. The CDR3 protein is CSGHGAGNTIYF. The CDR3 DNA is TGCAGCGGCCATGGGGCTGGAAACACCATATATTTT.

This chain connects TRBV20-1 to TRBJ2-1, with 9 bases that match TRBD2. Germline lookup yields CDR1 DFQATT and CDR2 SNEGSKA (reference sequence). V was clipped by 2 bases and J by 3 bases; unmatched bases: 5. This CDR3 comprises 15 residues. The CDR3: CSARFASGVYNEQFF. The CDR3 DNA is TGCAGTGCTAGATTCGCTAGCGGGGTCTACAATGAGCAGTTCTTC.

The chain links TRBV13 to TRBJ2-1, with D maybe TRBD2 (5 bases). The V end lost 5 bases, the J end lost 9 bases, and 23 bases lay between the germline ends. The CDR3 runs to 16 residues. Germline-derived CDR1 and CDR2 are PRHDT and FYEKMQ (reference sequence). CDR3 in amino acids: CASSPLGAEEYSEQFF. CDR3 sequence (DNA): TGTGCCAGCAGCCCTCTAGGCGCGGAGGAGTATAGTGAGCAGTTCTTC. Complete variable domain (other parts from reference TRBV13 and TRBJ2-1): AAGVIQSPRHLIKEKRETATLKCYPIPRHDTVYWYQQGPGQDPQFLISFYEKMQSDKGSIPDRFSAQQFSDYHSELNMSSLELGDSALYFCASSPLGAEEYSEQFFGPGTRLTVL.

As DNA, the CDR3 is TGTGCCAGCAGCTTAGTTAGCGGGACCGGGGAGCTGTTTTTT. As protein: CASSLVSGTGELFF. The chain is built from TRBV7-9 and TRBJ2-2, with 7 bases matching TRBD2. J was trimmed by 5 bases and V by 1 base; bases with no gene match: 1. The V gene's germline CDR1 is SEHNR and CDR2 FQNEAQ (reference sequence). The CDR3 contains 14 residues.

The chain joins TRBV30 to TRBJ2-7; TRBD1 might be the D (5 bases). Germline CDR1 and CDR2: GTSNPN and SVGIG (reference sequence). CDR3 length: 13 residues. The V end was cut by 3 bases, the J end by 0 bases, with 9 bases between. CDR3 amino acids: CAWRYQGSYEQYF. The CDR3 DNA sequence: TGTGCCTGGAGGTATCAGGGCTCCTACGAGCAGTACTTC.

The count of this clonotype is one. The rearrangement links TRBV15 to TRBJ2-6; D is unresolved. Trimming left V 5 bases short and J 0 bases short, with 8 bases between. The germline CDR1 and CDR2 sequences are LNHNV and YYDKDF (reference sequence). The CDR3 consists of 15 residues. The CDR3 sequence is CATSSRLSGANVLTF. The DNA for the CDR3 is TGTGCCACCAGCTCCCGACTCTCTGGGGCCAACGTCCTGACTTTC.

The V call is TRBV29-1, the J call TRBJ2-2, with unresolved D. CDR3 length: 15 amino acids. V lost 6 bases to trimming and J lost 3 bases, with 17 bases between them. Per germline, CDR1 SQVTM and CDR2 ANQGSEA. The chain's CDR3 is CSVMPQLGDTGELFF. In nucleotides, the CDR3 is TGCAGCGTCATGCCTCAGCTTGGGGACACCGGGGAGCTGTTTTTT.